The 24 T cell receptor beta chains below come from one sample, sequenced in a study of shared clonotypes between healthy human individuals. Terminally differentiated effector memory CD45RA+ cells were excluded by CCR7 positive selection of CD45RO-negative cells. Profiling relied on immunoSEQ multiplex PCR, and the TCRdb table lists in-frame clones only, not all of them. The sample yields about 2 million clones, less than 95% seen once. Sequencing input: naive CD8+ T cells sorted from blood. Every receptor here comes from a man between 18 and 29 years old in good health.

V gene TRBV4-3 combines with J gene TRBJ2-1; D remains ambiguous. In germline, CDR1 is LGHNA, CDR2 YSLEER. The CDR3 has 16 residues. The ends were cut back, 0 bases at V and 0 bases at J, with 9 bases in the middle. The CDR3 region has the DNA TGCGCCAGCAGCCAAGATGAGGCAGCCTCCTACAATGAGCAGTTCTTC. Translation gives CASSQDEAASYNEQFF.

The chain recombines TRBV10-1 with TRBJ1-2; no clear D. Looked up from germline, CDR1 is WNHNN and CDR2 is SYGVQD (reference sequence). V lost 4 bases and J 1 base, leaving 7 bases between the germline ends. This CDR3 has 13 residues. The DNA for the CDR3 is TGCGCCAGCAGTGCCGATTATAACTATGGCTACACCTTC. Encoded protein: CASSADYNYGYTF.

The CDR3 bases are TGTGCCAGCAGCCAATGGGACAGGGTCTACGAGCAGTACTTC. The encoded protein is CASSQWDRVYEQYF. This sequence joins TRBV4-2 and TRBJ2-7; 9 bases map to TRBD1. Germline V gene sequence: CDR1 LGHNA, CDR2 YNFKEQ. This CDR3 is built from 14 residues. V was pared by 2 bases and J by 3 bases, with 2 bases of the junction left unmatched.

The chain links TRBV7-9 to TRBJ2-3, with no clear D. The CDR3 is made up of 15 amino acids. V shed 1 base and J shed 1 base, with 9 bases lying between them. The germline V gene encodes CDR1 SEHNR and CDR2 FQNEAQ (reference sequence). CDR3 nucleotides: TGTGCCAGCAGCTTAGACCCGGGTGGCACAGATACGCAGTATTTT. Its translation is CASSLDPGGTDTQYF.

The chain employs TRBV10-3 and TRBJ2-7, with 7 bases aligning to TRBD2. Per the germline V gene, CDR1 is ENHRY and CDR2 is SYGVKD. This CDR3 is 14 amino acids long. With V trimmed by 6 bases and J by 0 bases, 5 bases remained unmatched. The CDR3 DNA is TGTGCCATCAGCCCCACTAGCGACTCCTACGAGCAGTACTTC. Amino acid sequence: CAISPTSDSYEQYF.

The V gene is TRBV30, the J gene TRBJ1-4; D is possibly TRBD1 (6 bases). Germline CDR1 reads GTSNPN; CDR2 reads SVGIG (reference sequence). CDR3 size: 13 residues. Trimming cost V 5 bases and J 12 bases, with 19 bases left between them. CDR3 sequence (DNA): TGTGCCTGGGGTGAATCGACAGGTCTAGAACTGTTTTTT. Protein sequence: CAWGESTGLELFF.

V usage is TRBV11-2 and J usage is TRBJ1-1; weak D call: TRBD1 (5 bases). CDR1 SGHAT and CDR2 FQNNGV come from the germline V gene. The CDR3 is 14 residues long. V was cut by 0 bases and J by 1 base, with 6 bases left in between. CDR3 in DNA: TGTGCCAGCAGCTTAGAAGGGGCGAACACTGAAGCTTTCTTT. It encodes CASSLEGANTEAFF.

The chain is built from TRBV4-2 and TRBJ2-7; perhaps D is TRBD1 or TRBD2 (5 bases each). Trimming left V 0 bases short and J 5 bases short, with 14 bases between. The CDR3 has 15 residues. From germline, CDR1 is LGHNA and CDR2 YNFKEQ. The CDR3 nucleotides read TGTGCCAGCAGCCAAGATTTGGACACGGAGGACGAGCAGTACTTC. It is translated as CASSQDLDTEDEQYF.

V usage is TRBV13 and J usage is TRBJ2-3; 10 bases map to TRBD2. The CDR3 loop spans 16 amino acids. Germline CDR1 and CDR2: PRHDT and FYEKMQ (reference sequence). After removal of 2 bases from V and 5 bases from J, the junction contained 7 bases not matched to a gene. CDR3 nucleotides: TGTGCCAGCAGCTTAACCACTAGCGGGGCCAAAGATACGCAGTATTTT. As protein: CASSLTTSGAKDTQYF.

CDR3 nucleotide sequence: TGCGCCAGCAGCCAACGAAATAATCCGGGACAGGGACCCAATGAGCAGTTCTTC. Amino acid sequence: CASSQRNNPGQGPNEQFF. The V gene is TRBV4-1, the J gene TRBJ2-1, with 9 bases identical to TRBD1. Germline CDR1 reads MGHRA; CDR2 reads YSYEKL. The CDR3 totals 18 residues. V was pared by 2 bases and J by 6 bases, with 14 bases of the junction left unmatched.

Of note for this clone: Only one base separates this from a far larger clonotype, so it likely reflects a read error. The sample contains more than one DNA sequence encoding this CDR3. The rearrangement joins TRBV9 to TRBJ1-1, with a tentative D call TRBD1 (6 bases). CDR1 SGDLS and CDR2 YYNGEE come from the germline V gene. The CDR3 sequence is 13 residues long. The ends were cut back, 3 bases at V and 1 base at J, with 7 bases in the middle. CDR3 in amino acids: CASSEGGNTEAFF. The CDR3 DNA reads TGTGCCAGCAGCGAAGGGGGGAACACTGAAGCTTTCTTT.

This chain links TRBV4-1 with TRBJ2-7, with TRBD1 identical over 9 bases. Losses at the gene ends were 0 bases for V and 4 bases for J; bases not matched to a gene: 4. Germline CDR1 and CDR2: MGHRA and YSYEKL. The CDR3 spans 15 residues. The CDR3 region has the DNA TGCGCCAGCAGCCAAGAATTAGGACAGGGGTACGAGCAGTACTTC. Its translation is CASSQELGQGYEQYF.

The CDR3 region is CASTDSNYNEQFF. CDR3 bases: TGTGCCAGCACCGATTCAAACTACAATGAGCAGTTCTTC. The chain uses TRBV6-6 and TRBJ2-1; D gene uncertain. V was trimmed by 7 bases and J by 3 bases, leaving 10 bases between them. The CDR3 spans 13 residues. Germline-derived CDR1 and CDR2 are MNHNY and SVGAGI (reference sequence).

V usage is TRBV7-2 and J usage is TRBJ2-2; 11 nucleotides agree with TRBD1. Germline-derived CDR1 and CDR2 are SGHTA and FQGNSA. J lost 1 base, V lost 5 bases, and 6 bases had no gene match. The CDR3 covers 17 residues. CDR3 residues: CASSREGTGGNTGELFF. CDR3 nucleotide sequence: TGTGCCAGCAGCCGCGAAGGGACAGGGGGGAACACCGGGGAGCTGTTTTTT. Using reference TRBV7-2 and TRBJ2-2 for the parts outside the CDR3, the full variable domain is GAGVSQSPSNKVTEKGKDVELRCDPISGHTALYWYRQSLGQGLEFLIYFQGNSAPDKSGLPSDRFSAERTGGSVSTLTIQRTQQEDSAVYLCASSREGTGGNTGELFFGEGSRLTVL.

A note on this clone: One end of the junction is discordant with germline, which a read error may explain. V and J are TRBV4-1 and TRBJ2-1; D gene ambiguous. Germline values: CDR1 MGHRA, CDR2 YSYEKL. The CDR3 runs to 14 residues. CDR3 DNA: TGCGCCAGCAGCCAAGAAATCTCCGACAATGAGCAGTTCTTC. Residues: CASSQEISDNEQFF.

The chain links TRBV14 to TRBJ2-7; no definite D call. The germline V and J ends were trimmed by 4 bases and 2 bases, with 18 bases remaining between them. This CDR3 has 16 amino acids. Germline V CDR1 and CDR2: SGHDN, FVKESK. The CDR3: CASSPREGLDPYEQYF. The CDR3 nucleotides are TGTGCCAGCAGCCCAAGGGAAGGTCTGGATCCCTACGAGCAGTACTTC.

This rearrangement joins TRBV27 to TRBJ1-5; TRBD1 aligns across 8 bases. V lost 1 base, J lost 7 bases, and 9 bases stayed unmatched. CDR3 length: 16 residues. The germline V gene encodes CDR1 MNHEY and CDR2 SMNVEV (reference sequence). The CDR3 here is CASSLLLGQGEQPQHF. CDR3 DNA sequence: TGTGCCAGCAGTTTATTGCTCGGACAGGGTGAGCAGCCCCAGCATTTT.

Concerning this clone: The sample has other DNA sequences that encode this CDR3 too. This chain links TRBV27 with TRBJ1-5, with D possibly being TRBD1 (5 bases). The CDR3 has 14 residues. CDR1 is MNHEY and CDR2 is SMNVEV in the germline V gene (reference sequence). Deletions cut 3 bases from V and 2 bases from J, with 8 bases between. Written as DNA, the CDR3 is TGTGCCAGCAGTTTTCAAGGGGGCAATCAGCCCCAGCATTTT. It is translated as CASSFQGGNQPQHF.

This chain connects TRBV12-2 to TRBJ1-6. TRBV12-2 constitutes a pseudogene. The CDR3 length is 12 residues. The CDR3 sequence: CASRLHEVSLHF. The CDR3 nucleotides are TGTGCAAGTCGCTTGCATGAGGTATCCCTCCACTTT.

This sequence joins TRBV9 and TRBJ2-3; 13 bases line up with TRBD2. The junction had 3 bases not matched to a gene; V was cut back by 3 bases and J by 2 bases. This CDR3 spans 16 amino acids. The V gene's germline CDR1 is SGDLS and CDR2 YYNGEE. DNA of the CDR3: TGTGCCAGCAGCGGACTAGCGGGGGGACTCACAGATACGCAGTATTTT. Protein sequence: CASSGLAGGLTDTQYF.

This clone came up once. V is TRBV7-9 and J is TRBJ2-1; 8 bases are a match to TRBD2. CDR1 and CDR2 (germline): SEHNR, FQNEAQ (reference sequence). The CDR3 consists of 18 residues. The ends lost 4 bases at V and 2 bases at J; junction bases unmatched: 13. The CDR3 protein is CASSYSPGLAGTYNEQFF. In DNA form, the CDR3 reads TGTGCCAGCAGCTATTCCCCCGGGCTAGCGGGCACCTACAATGAGCAGTTCTTC.

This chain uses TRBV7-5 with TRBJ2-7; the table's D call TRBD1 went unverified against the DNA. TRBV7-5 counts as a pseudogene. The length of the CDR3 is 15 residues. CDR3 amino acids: CARSGRDRPTYEQYF. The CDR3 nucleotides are TGTGCCAGAAGCGGTAGGGACAGACCAACCTACGAGCAGTACTTC.

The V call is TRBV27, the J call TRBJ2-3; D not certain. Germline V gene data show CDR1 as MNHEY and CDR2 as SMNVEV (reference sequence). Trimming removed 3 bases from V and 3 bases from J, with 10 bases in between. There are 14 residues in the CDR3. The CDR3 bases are TGTGCCAGCAGTTTCAGTGGCCTGACAGATACGCAGTATTTT. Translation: CASSFSGLTDTQYF.

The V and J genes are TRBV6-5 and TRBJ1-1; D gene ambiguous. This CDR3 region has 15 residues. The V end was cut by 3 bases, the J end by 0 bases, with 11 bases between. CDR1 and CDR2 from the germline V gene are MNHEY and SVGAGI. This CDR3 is CASSYAVGLNTEAFF. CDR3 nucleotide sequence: TGTGCCAGCAGTTATGCCGTCGGCTTGAACACTGAAGCTTTCTTT.